This TCR beta chain was captured by sequencing in a study of response to subunit inactivated influenza vaccine. A single record per CDR3 protein comes from TCRdb applying MiXCR to the RT-PCR reads. The sample has about 700,000 distinct CDR3 sequences, 15% to 17% seen once. Germline assignment: CDR1 SQVTM and CDR2 ANQGSEA. The CDR3 contains 16 residues. Germline trimming cut 3 bases from V and 0 bases from J; bases unmatched to any gene: 4. This chain joins TRBV29-1 and TRBJ2-5; 13 positions agree with TRBD2. The sequencing used PBMCs from blood, collected 11 to 12 days after vaccination. This TCR was sampled from a man aged 45-60 years who received an inactivated influenza vaccine. The chain's CDR3 is CSVDSGLAGNQETQYF. In DNA, the CDR3 is TGCAGCGTTGACTCGGGACTAGCGGGGAACCAAGAGACCCAGTACTTC.